A selection of T cell receptor beta chains follows, all from one sample in a study of cytomegalovirus exposure and HLA in healthy donors. The method was immunoSEQ multiplex PCR; TCRdb's version includes in-frame clones alone and lacks a portion of them. The table records roughly 92,000 clones, 80% of them present only once. Sequenced: PBMCs. Receptors originate from a man aged 50 to 59 in good health and CMV-seropositive. The CDR3 runs from the conserved cysteine through the conserved F or W. Each record gives: CDR3 DNA, CDR3 protein, D gene, V gene, J gene, clone size, CDR3 length. The D gene is left open where the match is weak. Some rows have no size entry. The others give once, few or many, or a class for an expanded clone.

TGTGCCAGCAGCTTAGACCCGGGACATTTTAACGAGCAGTACTTC,CASSLDPGHFNEQYF,NA,TRBV11-3,TRBJ2-7,NA,15
TGTGCCAGCAGCTTGCAGGGCAACTCATACGAGCAGTACTTC,CASSLQGNSYEQYF,NA,TRBV5-5,TRBJ2-7,NA,14
TGTGCCAGCAGTGCCGGAGGGGTAGAAAAACTGTTTTTT,CASSAGGVEKLFF,NA,TRBV2,TRBJ1-4,NA,13
TGTGCCAGCAGCTCCCGGGTGGGGACAGGATATAACACTGAAGCTTTCTTT,CASSSRVGTGYNTEAFF,TRBD1,TRBV5-6,TRBJ1-1,once,17
TGTGCCAGCAGCTTAGTGAGCGGGCGGGAGGGCCGCGAGCAGTACTTC,CASSLVSGREGREQYF,TRBD2,TRBV11-3,TRBJ2-7,NA,16
TGTGCCAGCAGCTTAGTGCCCGGCCACAGGGTGGATGAGCAGTTCTTC,CASSLVPGHRVDEQFF,NA,TRBV11-2,TRBJ2-1,NA,16
TGTGCCAGCAGCCCGGGAGTAAGCCAAGTAGAGACCCAGTACTTC,CASSPGVSQVETQYF,NA,TRBV11-2,TRBJ2-5,few,15
TGTGCCAGCAGCATCAGGGGGAACTCGGCAGATACGCAGTATTTT,CASSIRGNSADTQYF,TRBD1,TRBV6-6,TRBJ2-3,NA,15
TGCGCCAGCAGCCCCCAGGGGGATTCACCCCTCCACTTT,CASSPQGDSPLHF,TRBD1,TRBV4-3,TRBJ1-6,NA,13
TGTGCCAGCAGCTTAATGGCAGACACCGGGGAGCTGTTTTTT,CASSLMADTGELFF,NA,TRBV7-2,TRBJ2-2,NA,14
TGTGCCAGCAGCCCAACAGGGGGTGCCCAGCATTTT,CASSPTGGAQHF,TRBD1,TRBV7-2,TRBJ1-5,many,12
TGCAGTGCTAGAGGTCGGGGGGAGCAGTACTTC,CSARGRGEQYF,TRBD2,TRBV20-1,TRBJ2-5,NA,11
TGCGCCAGCAGCGCTGACAGGTTGGGGAGCTCCTACGAGCAGTACTTC,CASSADRLGSSYEQYF,NA,TRBV5-1,TRBJ2-7,NA,16
TGTGCCAGCAGCCCACGACTCTCGAAGGCAACTAATGAAAAACTGTTTTTT,CASSPRLSKATNEKLFF,NA,TRBV5-5,TRBJ1-4,NA,17
TGTGCCAGCGGCAGGGGTGGCGGGAGGTCTACCGGGGAGCTGTTTTTT,CASGRGGGRSTGELFF,TRBD2,TRBV5-4,TRBJ2-2,NA,16
TGTGCCAGCAGCGCGGGGGGTACGCAGTATTTT,CASSAGGTQYF,TRBD2,TRBV7-2,TRBJ2-3,NA,11
TGTGCCAGTAGTATAGCAAGCGGAGCCTACGAGTTATACTTC,CASSIASGAYELYF,NA,TRBV19,TRBJ2-7,NA,14
TGTGCCAGCAGTAACGGACAGGGCTACGAGCAGTACTTC,CASSNGQGYEQYF,TRBD1,TRBV6-6,TRBJ2-7,NA,13
TGTGCCAGCTCACCCCTAAAACAGGAGAACACTGAAGCTTTCTTT,CASSPLKQENTEAFF,NA,TRBV18,TRBJ1-1,NA,15
TGTGCCAGCAGCCCGGACTGGAGGCAGTATTTT,CASSPDWRQYF,NA,TRBV6-1,TRBJ2-3,NA,11
TGCGCCAGCAGGGGCAGCAGGGGACCCAATCAGCCCCAGCATTTT,CASRGSRGPNQPQHF,NA,TRBV5-1,TRBJ1-5,NA,15
TGTGCCAGCAGTTATATCGGTAGTAGTCGTGAAGCTTTCTTT,CASSYIGSSREAFF,NA,TRBV6-1,TRBJ1-1,NA,14
TGTGCCTGGAGTGAGGGTTCTGGGGCCAACGGCCTGACTTTC,CAWSEGSGANGLTF,NA,TRBV30,TRBJ2-6,NA,14
TGTGCCACGCAGACGGGAGGGCCAGCAGATACGCAGTATTTT,CATQTGGPADTQYF,TRBD2,TRBV10-3,TRBJ2-3,NA,14
TGTGCCAGCAGCTTTTCAAGGACGGGAAGCTCTGGGGCCAACGTCCTGACTTTC,CASSFSRTGSSGANVLTF,NA,TRBV7-8,TRBJ2-6,few,18
TGCGCCAGCGCCCCGGGTAGGGACAGTTATGGCTACACCTTC,CASAPGRDSYGYTF,TRBD1,TRBV5-1,TRBJ1-2,once,14
TGCGCCAGCAGCTGGTCGACTAGTCTCGATGAGCAGTTCTTC,CASSWSTSLDEQFF,NA,TRBV5-1,TRBJ2-1,NA,14
TGTGCCAGCAGCGAACTAGCGGGAGGGCCTAATGAGCAGTTCTTC,CASSELAGGPNEQFF,TRBD2,TRBV7-3,TRBJ2-1,NA,15
TGTGCCAGCAGCTTCACAATGGGGGCCATGAACACTGAAGCTTTCTTT,CASSFTMGAMNTEAFF,NA,TRBV5-6,TRBJ1-1,NA,16
TGTGCCAGCAGCGTCACTAGCGCCTACAATGAGCAGTTCTTC,CASSVTSAYNEQFF,TRBD2,TRBV9,TRBJ2-1,NA,14
TGCAGCGTTGGTCGGGGCACTGAAGCTTTCTTT,CSVGRGTEAFF,NA,TRBV29-1,TRBJ1-1,once,11
TGCAGCGTTGGGTGGTCTAGCAGAGATACGCAGTATTTT,CSVGWSSRDTQYF,NA,TRBV29-1,TRBJ2-3,once,13
TGCGCCAGCAGCTTGGTGGACAGGGAGGACAGTCAGTACTTC,CASSLVDREDSQYF,TRBD1,TRBV5-1,TRBJ2-4,NA,14
TGTGCCAGCAGCCAAGTAGATTCCAGGGTCCGTTTAAAATGGGGCACTGAAGCTTTCTTT,CASSQVDSRVRLKWGTEAFF,NA,TRBV4-2,TRBJ1-1,NA,20
TGTGCCTGGAGTGTACGGTTCTCTGGGGCCAACGGCCTGACTTTC,CAWSVRFSGANGLTF,NA,TRBV30,TRBJ2-6,NA,15
TGTGCTAGCACCCACAAGGGGGTAGCGGGAGGATCCGGGGAGCTGTTTTTT,CASTHKGVAGGSGELFF,TRBD2,TRBV7-7,TRBJ2-2,NA,17
TGTGCCAGCAGTTTATCGAGGGTTTCAGATACGCAGTATTTT,CASSLSRVSDTQYF,NA,TRBV27,TRBJ2-3,NA,14
TGTGCCAGCAGCGGAAAGACTAGCGGGAGGGGATATGAGCAGTTCTTC,CASSGKTSGRGYEQFF,TRBD2,TRBV5-8,TRBJ2-1,NA,16
TGTGCTAGCAGCCCCCTGAGTAGCTCTGGGGCCAACGTCCTGACTTTC,CASSPLSSSGANVLTF,NA,TRBV7-7,TRBJ2-6,NA,16
TGTGCCAGCAGCCGCCCACCCGGTGAGAAGCAGTACTTC,CASSRPPGEKQYF,NA,TRBV11-2,TRBJ2-7,NA,13
TGTGCCAGCAGTTACGGCACTAGCGGGGGCGAGCAGTACTTC,CASSYGTSGGEQYF,TRBD2,TRBV6-5,TRBJ2-7,NA,14